These T cell receptor beta chains were read from a single sample in a study of response to subunit inactivated influenza vaccine. TCRdb re-called the RT-PCR reads through MiXCR, storing one row per CDR3 protein. This repertoire shows 500,000 to 550,000 distinct CDR3 sequences, roughly 8.2% found once; its top ten account for 10% to 15%. Here the sequenced sample was PBMCs from blood, taken 23 to 25 months after vaccination. These receptors all stem from a man aged 50-75 years who received an inactivated influenza vaccine. Each CDR3 is given with its conserved first and last residue. A D gene is named only where the DNA matches it firmly. The listing skips clone size in some rows; elsewhere it reads once, few, many or a size class.

cdr3_nt	cdr3_aa	j_call	d_call	v_call	clone_size
TGTGCCAGCAGTTCCCTAGGGACACCCCTCCACTTT	CASSSLGTPLHF	TRBJ1-6	.	TRBV12-3/TRBV12-4	many
TGCGCCAGCAGCTTGGTCCCGGGACGGGCACAGAATGAAAAACTGTTTTTT	CASSLVPGRAQNEKLFF	TRBJ1-4	.	TRBV5-1	few
TGTGCCAGCAGCCGAGACCGTCAGGGTTGGACCATATATTTT	CASSRDRQGWTIYF	TRBJ1-3	.	TRBV14	few
TGCGCCAGCAGCTTGGTCGGGGGGCTCTCCTATAATTCACCCCTCCACTTT	CASSLVGGLSYNSPLHF	TRBJ1-6	.	TRBV5-1	many
TGTGCCAGCAGTTTAGCCTCTCCAGCTTTCTTT	CASSLASPAFF	TRBJ1-1	.	TRBV12-3/TRBV12-4	.
TGTGCCAGCAGCCCCCCTATAAGACAGGGAGAGCAGTACTTC	CASSPPIRQGEQYF	TRBJ2-7	TRBD1	TRBV12-3/TRBV12-4	many
TGCAGTGCTCCCTGGTTGGGCAGCAAAGAGACCCAGTACTTC	CSAPWLGSKETQYF	TRBJ2-5	.	TRBV20-1	few
TGTGCCAGCAGCTTAGGGTTGCGGGCGAAGGGCGGTGAGCAGTTCTTC	CASSLGLRAKGGEQFF	TRBJ2-1	.	TRBV11-2	few
TGCAGCGTTGAAAACCCAAGGGGAATTGGGGAGACCCAGTACTTC	CSVENPRGIGETQYF	TRBJ2-5	.	TRBV29-1	many
TGTGCCAGCAGTTCGGCGCGTCCGCAGTATTTT	CASSSARPQYF	TRBJ2-3	.	TRBV12-3/TRBV12-4	few
TGTGCCAGCTCCAGGGGTGAAAAACAGCCCCAGCATTTT	CASSRGEKQPQHF	TRBJ1-5	.	TRBV18	few
TGTGCCAGCAGCTTCCGGGACAGGGAGGAAAACGAGCAGTACTTC	CASSFRDREENEQYF	TRBJ2-7	TRBD1	TRBV5-6	once
TGTGCCAGCAGCTTAGCGCCACAGGGCTACGAGCAGTACTTC	CASSLAPQGYEQYF	TRBJ2-7	.	TRBV7-2	many
TGTGCCAGCAGTTTTCGGGGTAGCACAGATACGCAGTATTTT	CASSFRGSTDTQYF	TRBJ2-3	.	TRBV12-3/TRBV12-4	many
TGTGCCATCAGTGAGTCGCTGGGCAGCCACAATGAGCAGTTCTTC	CAISESLGSHNEQFF	TRBJ2-1	.	TRBV10-3	.
TGTGCCAGCAGCTTGGGTGGGGTCTACAGCAATCAGCCCCAGCATTTT	CASSLGGVYSNQPQHF	TRBJ1-5	.	TRBV5-6	.
TGTGCCAGCAGCCGCATAACTAGTATCGGGGAGCTGTTTTTT	CASSRITSIGELFF	TRBJ2-2	.	TRBV7-2	.
TGTGCCAGCAGGACTAGCGGGAGTTGGAATGAGCAGTTCTTC	CASRTSGSWNEQFF	TRBJ2-1	TRBD2	TRBV25-1	.
TGTGCCAGCAGCGTAGTACAGACCTATGGCTACACCTTC	CASSVVQTYGYTF	TRBJ1-2	.	TRBV9	.
TGTGCCGGAGGGGGGGTAGTCCCCGCAGATACGCAGTATTTT	CAGGGVVPADTQYF	TRBJ2-3	.	TRBV6-1	.
TGTGCCAGCAGTCCCCTAGCGGGAGGGTTCGGCACAGATACGCAGTATTTT	CASSPLAGGFGTDTQYF	TRBJ2-3	TRBD2	TRBV25-1	.
TGTGCCAGCAGTTACTCCGAGGGGAGCTCCTATAATTCACCCCTCCACTTT	CASSYSEGSSYNSPLHF	TRBJ1-6	.	TRBV6-5	many
TGCGCCAGCAGCACCGACAGGGCATATGGCTACACCTTC	CASSTDRAYGYTF	TRBJ1-2	TRBD1	TRBV5-1	.
TGTGCCAGCAGTGAAAGACCTGAGCAGTTCTTC	CASSERPEQFF	TRBJ2-1	.	TRBV2	few
TGCTGTGCTAGAGGGAATCTAGCGGGGGGCTACAATGAGCAGTTCTTC	CCARGNLAGGYNEQFF	TRBJ2-1	TRBD2	TRBV20-1	once
TGTGCCAGCAGTTTACCCCAGGGATACTATGGCTACACCTTC	CASSLPQGYYGYTF	TRBJ1-2	.	TRBV28	few
TGTGCCAGCAGCTTAGTGCAGGGGAGCAATCAGCCCCAGCATTTT	CASSLVQGSNQPQHF	TRBJ1-5	.	TRBV7-2	few
TGTGCCACCAGCAGCCCCAAAAGGAGGGGGCGCGGCCTGAACACTGAAGCTTTCTTT	CATSSPKRRGRGLNTEAFF	TRBJ1-1	TRBD1	TRBV15	few
TGCAGTGCTAGCCAGGGGGGCTACGAGCAGTACTTC	CSASQGGYEQYF	TRBJ2-7	.	TRBV20-1	.
TGCGCCAGCAGCCAAGATGTCGCAGGAATGAGCACAGATACGCAGTATTTT	CASSQDVAGMSTDTQYF	TRBJ2-3	.	TRBV4-3	.
TGTGCCAGCAACCAACCACACAGGGGAGGGGTTGAAAAACTGTTTTTT	CASNQPHRGGVEKLFF	TRBJ1-4	TRBD1	TRBV6-1	.
TGCGCCAGCAGCTTGGGACAGGAAAACTATGGCTACACCTTC	CASSLGQENYGYTF	TRBJ1-2	.	TRBV5-1	many
TGTGCCAGCAATCTCTACCGGGAGGGCCGGAATGAGCAGTTCTTC	CASNLYREGRNEQFF	TRBJ2-1	TRBD2	TRBV2	.